The 7 T cell receptor beta chains listed next were all sequenced from one sample in a study of cytotoxic CD8 clonotypes in ibrutinib-treated CLL. The data were produced by immunoSEQ multiplex PCR, yet TCRdb's version contains in-frame clones alone and is incomplete. The table has about 130,000 clones, roughly 83% seen once. The specimen was PBMCs, collected after 12 months of ibrutinib treatment. These receptors came from a human donor with chronic lymphocytic leukemia.

The chain couples TRBV2 to TRBJ2-7, with a possible D match to TRBD1 (6 bases). Per germline, CDR1 SNHLY and CDR2 FYNNEI. V shed 6 bases and J shed 6 bases, with 15 bases lying between them. The CDR3 has 13 amino acids. The CDR3 region has the DNA TGTGCCAGCAGCGACCAGGGGATCTCCGAGCAGTACTTC. It encodes CASSDQGISEQYF.

The chain uses TRBV7-2 and TRBJ2-1; D not certain. Germline V gene sequence: CDR1 SGHTA, CDR2 FQGNSA. Trimming left V 1 base short and J 9 bases short, with 4 bases between. The CDR3 sequence is 11 residues long. CDR3 DNA: TGTGCCAGCAGCTTAGAGGTTGAGCAGTTCTTC. It codes for CASSLEVEQFF.

The chain carries TRBV30 and TRBJ2-7; maybe TRBD2 (5 bases). The CDR3 extends over 15 amino acids. Germline loops: CDR1 GTSNPN, CDR2 SVGIG (reference sequence). Trimming stripped 0 bases from V and 3 bases from J, with 15 bases between. The CDR3 protein is CAWSVQGSFNYEQYF. CDR3 DNA sequence: TGTGCCTGGAGTGTACAAGGGAGCTTCAACTACGAGCAGTACTTC.

V is TRBV4-2 and J is TRBJ2-7; TRBD2 aligns across 7 bases. The V segment lost 5 bases and the J segment 3 bases; nucleotides outside the gene matches: 10. This CDR3 region has 15 residues. Germline V gene lookup returns CDR1 LGHNA and CDR2 YNFKEQ. The CDR3 region is CASSFYGGSHYEQYF. The CDR3 DNA reads as TGTGCCAGCAGCTTTTACGGCGGGAGCCACTACGAGCAGTACTTC.

The V and J genes are TRBV7-9 and TRBJ2-1, with a possible D match to TRBD2 (6 bases). CDR3 length: 13 residues. Per the germline V gene, CDR1 is SEHNR and CDR2 is FQNEAQ (reference sequence). Trimming removed 3 bases from V and 10 bases from J, with 13 bases in between. CDR3 amino acids: CASSFLGTGEQFF. DNA for the CDR3: TGTGCCAGCAGCTTCCTCGGGACTGGGGAGCAGTTCTTC.

The CDR3: CASSPGQGMETQYF. The CDR3 DNA sequence: TGCGCCAGCAGCCCTGGGCAGGGGATGGAGACCCAGTACTTC. This chain joins TRBV5-1 and TRBJ2-5, with D tentatively TRBD1 (6 bases). Between the trimmed V and J ends, which lost 4 bases and 5 bases, there was a span of 15 bases. The CDR3 runs to 14 residues. Germline V gives CDR1 SGHRS, CDR2 YFSETQ.

The chain joins TRBV7-2 to TRBJ2-2, with TRBD2 identical over 9 bases. The germline V gene encodes CDR1 SGHTA and CDR2 FQGNSA. CDR3 length equals 15 residues. V dropped 2 bases and J dropped 7; count of bases not matched to a gene: 5. Here the CDR3 DNA reads TGTGCCAGCAGCTTACGGCGGGAGGGGAGCGGGGAGCTGTTTTTT. Protein sequence: CASSLRREGSGELFF. Variable domain in full (rest from reference TRBV7-2 and TRBJ2-2): GAGVSQSPSNKVTEKGKDVELRCDPISGHTALYWYRQSLGQGLEFLIYFQGNSAPDKSGLPSDRFSAERTGGSVSTLTIQRTQQEDSAVYLCASSLRREGSGELFFGEGSRLTVL.